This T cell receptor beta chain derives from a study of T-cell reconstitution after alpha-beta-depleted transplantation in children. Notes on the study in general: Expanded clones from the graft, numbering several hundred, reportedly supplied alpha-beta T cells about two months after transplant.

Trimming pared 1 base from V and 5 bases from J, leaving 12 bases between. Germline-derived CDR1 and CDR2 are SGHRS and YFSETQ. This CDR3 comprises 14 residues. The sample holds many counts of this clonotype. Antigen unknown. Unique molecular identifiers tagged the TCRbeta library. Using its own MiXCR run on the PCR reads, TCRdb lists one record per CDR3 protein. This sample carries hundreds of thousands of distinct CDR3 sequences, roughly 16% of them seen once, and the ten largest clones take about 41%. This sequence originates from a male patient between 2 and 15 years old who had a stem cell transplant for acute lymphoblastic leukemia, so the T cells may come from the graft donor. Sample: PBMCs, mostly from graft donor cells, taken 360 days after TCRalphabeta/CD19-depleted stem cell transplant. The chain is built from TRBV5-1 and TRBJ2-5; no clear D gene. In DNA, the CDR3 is TGCGCCAGCAGCTTGATCGACGGATACGAGACCCAGTACTTC. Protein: CASSLIDGYETQYF.